The rows below give T cell receptor beta chains drawn from one sample of a study of regulatory T cells in long-lasting Graves disease. TCRdb fed the multiplex PCR reads into MiXCR, producing one record per CDR3 protein. The sample shows 450,000 to 500,000 distinct CDR3 sequences, around 16% of them seen only once. These data also featured in a second study, about T cells in Graves' hyperthyroidism and ophthalmopathy.

The starting material was peripheral blood mononuclear cells (PBMCs), obtained at new diagnosis, from a patient treated with antithyroid drugs. Every receptor here comes from a man aged 35-49 years with Graves disease. Both conserved end residues are part of each CDR3. Each record gives: D gene, V gene, clone size, J gene, CDR3 DNA, CDR3 protein. D genes are given only for firm matches. Only part of the rows carry a size: once, few, many, or a class if the clone is expanded.

>.|TRBV28|many|TRBJ1-1
TGTGCCAGCAGTTTATGGGTAGGGGGAACTGAAGCTTTCTTT
CASSLWVGGTEAFF
>TRBD1|TRBV14|.|TRBJ2-1
TGTGCCAGCAGCCGACGACAGGGGAGCTCCTACAATGAGCAGTTCTTC
CASSRRQGSSYNEQFF
>TRBD1|TRBV5-1|few|TRBJ2-2
TGCGCCAGCAGCCAATATACAGGGGGCACCGGGGAGCTGTTTTTT
CASSQYTGGTGELFF
>.|TRBV3-1|few|TRBJ2-7
TGTGCCAGCAGCCAAGATTGGGCGAAAGAGCAGTACTTC
CASSQDWAKEQYF
>.|TRBV5-1|many|TRBJ2-1
TGCGCCAGCAGCTTCGCACAGTACTCCTACAATGAGCAGTTCTTC
CASSFAQYSYNEQFF
>.|TRBV5-6|.|TRBJ2-7
TGTGCCAGCAGCTTTCGTGGTTCGGGTTCGGAGCCCACAATCTACGAGCAGTACTTC
CASSFRGSGSEPTIYEQYF
>.|TRBV18|many|TRBJ2-3
TGTGCCAGCTCACCCCGCGGGGACCCCTCGGATACGCAGTATTTT
CASSPRGDPSDTQYF
>.|TRBV12-3/TRBV12-4|many|TRBJ2-7
TGTGCCAGCAGCCGGGACCCATCTTACGAGCAGTACTTC
CASSRDPSYEQYF
>.|TRBV6-1|.|TRBJ1-5
TGTGCCACCTTTGGGCGTCTAAATCAGCCCCAGCATTTT
CATFGRLNQPQHF
>.|TRBV4-1|.|TRBJ1-1
TGCGCCAGCAGCCAAGAAGGGGGGGCCTTCGCTGAAGCTTTCTTT
CASSQEGGAFAEAFF
>.|TRBV18|few|TRBJ1-3
TGTGCCAGCTCACCACCGTCCAATTCTGGAAACACCATATATTTT
CASSPPSNSGNTIYF
>TRBD2|TRBV11-2|many|TRBJ2-1
TGTGCCAGCAGCTCAATTAGCGGGAGGCGAGTATACAATGAGCAGTTCTTC
CASSSISGRRVYNEQFF
>TRBD1|TRBV27|.|TRBJ1-6
TGTGCCAGCACTACCCCAGGGGGCAGGAATTCACCCCTCCACTTT
CASTTPGGRNSPLHF
>.|TRBV3-1|many|TRBJ1-2
TGTGCCAGCAGCCAGAGTCCTCAGATGGTCATAGGAGGCTACACCTTC
CASSQSPQMVIGGYTF
>.|TRBV12-3/TRBV12-4|many|TRBJ2-2
.
CASSSSDSATGELFF
>TRBD2|TRBV28|many|TRBJ2-7
TGTGCCAGCAGACCGAGTGGGAGGGCCGGTTACGAGCAGTACTTC
CASRPSGRAGYEQYF
>TRBD2|TRBV2|.|TRBJ2-7
TGTGCCAGCAGTGGTCTTCTAGCGGGAGTACGTAACGGGCAGTACTTC
CASSGLLAGVRNGQYF
>.|TRBV18|.|TRBJ1-4
TGTGCCAGCTCACCAGTGGGTTCCAATGAAAAACTGTTTTTT
CASSPVGSNEKLFF
>TRBD2|TRBV28|.|TRBJ2-4
TGTGCCAGCAGTTCCCGACTAGCGGGATTACTAGCCAAAAACATTCAGTACTTC
CASSSRLAGLLAKNIQYF
>.|TRBV20-1|many|TRBJ2-5
TGCAGTGCTAGCCGCCTAACAGGGACGCAAGAGACCCAGTACTTC
CSASRLTGTQETQYF
>TRBD2|TRBV9|many|TRBJ2-3
TGTGCCAGCAGCGTACGACTAGCGGAGCCCACAGATACGCAGTATTTT
CASSVRLAEPTDTQYF
>.|TRBV28|.|TRBJ1-2
TGTGCCAGCACCTATTCAGGTCCCACATCTACTTACTATGGCTACACCTTC
CASTYSGPTSTYYGYTF
>.|TRBV28|many|TRBJ2-5
TGTGCCAGCAGTTTAATCGGGGGCCAAGAGACCCAGTACTTC
CASSLIGGQETQYF
>.|TRBV28|few|TRBJ2-4
TGTGCCAGCAGTCTCAGGGTTGTGGACATTCAGTACTTC
CASSLRVVDIQYF
>TRBD2|TRBV11-1|.|TRBJ2-1
TGTGCCAGCAGCTCACTAGCGGGAGGATCCTACAATGAGCAGTTCTTC
CASSSLAGGSYNEQFF
>.|TRBV7-9|.|TRBJ2-1
TGTGCCAGCAGCTTAGGTGGACGAGGAACCTCCTACAATGAGCAGTTCTTC
CASSLGGRGTSYNEQFF
>TRBD1|TRBV18|many|TRBJ1-1
TGTGCCAGCTCACCTACAGGGGGCGGGAACACTGAAGCTTTCTTT
CASSPTGGGNTEAFF
>.|TRBV27|many|TRBJ2-7
TGTGCCAGCGCACGCCGGGGGCGTAGAAACGAGCAGTACTTC
CASARRGRRNEQYF
>.|TRBV5-1|few|TRBJ2-1
TGCGCCAGCAGCTCCGCGGGGGAGCAGTTCTTC
CASSSAGEQFF
>.|TRBV5-1|many|TRBJ2-2
TGCGCCAGCAGCTTGGAGCCAGGGTCAAGCACCGGGGAGCTGTTTTTT
CASSLEPGSSTGELFF
>TRBD1|TRBV10-3|few|TRBJ1-1
TGTGCCATCAGGGGGACAGGGGAAGGCACTGAAGCTTTCTTT
CAIRGTGEGTEAFF
>.|TRBV27|once|TRBJ2-1
TGTGCCAGCAGTTTACTATCTAGCTACCACAATGAGCAGTTCTTC
CASSLLSSYHNEQFF
>.|TRBV24-1|.|TRBJ2-5
TGTGCCACCAGTGATTCTGGGGGCGAGACCCAGTACTTC
CATSDSGGETQYF
>.|TRBV7-2|.|TRBJ1-1
TGTGCCAGCAGCTTAAATCACCTAAGGAACACTGAAGCTTTCTTT
CASSLNHLRNTEAFF
>.|TRBV28|few|TRBJ2-5
TGTGCCAGCAAACGGGGGCAAGAGACCCAGTACTTC
CASKRGQETQYF
>TRBD1|TRBV5-1|.|TRBJ1-4
TGCGCCAGCAGCTTGGGCGACAGGGATAATGAAAAACTGTTTTTT
CASSLGDRDNEKLFF
>TRBD2|TRBV9|.|TRBJ2-2
TGTGCCAGCAGCGAGCGGGGGGGGGGCACCGGGGAGCTGTTTTTT
CASSERGGGTGELFF
>.|TRBV7-9|few|TRBJ2-7
TGTGCCAGCAGCTTAGTCGGACTGTCCTGGCACGAGCAGTACTTC
CASSLVGLSWHEQYF
>TRBD1|TRBV6-1|.|TRBJ1-5
TGTGCCAGCCGAGACAGGGGCTATCAGCCCCAGCATTTT
CASRDRGYQPQHF
>.|TRBV9|.|TRBJ2-1
TGTGCCAGCAGCGTTCCGAGTAGGGACAATGAGCAGTTCTTC
CASSVPSRDNEQFF
>.|TRBV28|few|TRBJ2-7
TGTGCCAGCAGCGCCCGGGGCTACGAGCAGTACTTC
CASSARGYEQYF